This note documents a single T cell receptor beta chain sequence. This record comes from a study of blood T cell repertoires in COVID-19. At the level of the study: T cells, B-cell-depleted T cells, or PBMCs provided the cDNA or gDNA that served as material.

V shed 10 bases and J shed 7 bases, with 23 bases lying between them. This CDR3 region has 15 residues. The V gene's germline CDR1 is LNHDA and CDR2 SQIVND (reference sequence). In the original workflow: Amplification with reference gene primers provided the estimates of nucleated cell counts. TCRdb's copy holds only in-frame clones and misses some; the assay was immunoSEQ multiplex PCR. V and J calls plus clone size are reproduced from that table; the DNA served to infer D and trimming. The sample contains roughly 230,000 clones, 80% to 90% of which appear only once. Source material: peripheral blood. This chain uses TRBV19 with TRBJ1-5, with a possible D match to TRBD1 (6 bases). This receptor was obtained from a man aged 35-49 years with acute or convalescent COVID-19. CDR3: CATRDRSSDRQPQHF. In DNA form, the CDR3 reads TGTGCCACCAGAGACAGGTCTTCTGATAGGCAGCCCCAGCATTTT.